This TCR beta chain is from a study of cytomegalovirus exposure and HLA in healthy donors. The PCR employed 60 Vbeta primers together with 13 Jbeta primers. Using immunoSEQ multiplex PCR, the repertoire was profiled, and TCRdb retains in-frame clones only, with some absent. Here the sample table reports about 120,000 clones. The sequence came from a man in his late teens or twenties in good health and CMV-seronegative. Specimen: PBMCs.

In DNA, the CDR3 is TGCGCCAGCGGCGGAGGGTCGGGGCTGGGGAAAGAGACCCAGTACTTC. Translated, it gives CASGGGSGLGKETQYF. The rearrangement joins TRBV5-1 to TRBJ2-5; possibly TRBD2 for D (6 bases). CDR3 size: 16 residues. V was clipped by 7 bases and J by 3 bases, with 22 bases between them. Germline values: CDR1 SGHRS, CDR2 YFSETQ. The variable domain in full, with the rest retrieved from reference TRBV5-1 and TRBJ2-5, is KAGVTQTPRYLIKTRGQQVTLSCSPISGHRSVSWYQQTPGQGLQFLFEYFSETQRNKGNFPGRFSGRQFSNSRSEMNVSTLELGDSALYLCASGGGSGLGKETQYFGPGTRLLVL.